The 32 T cell receptor beta chains below come from one sample, sequenced in a study of blood T cell repertoires in COVID-19. Sequencing used immunoSEQ multiplex PCR; TCRdb keeps in-frame clones, though not all of them. The profile covers tens of thousands of clones, with around four fifths appearing a single time and less than 15% taken by the ten largest. Sequencing input: peripheral blood. These receptors all stem from a man older than 75 with active or convalescent COVID-19.

The chain uses TRBV27 and TRBJ2-1; 7 nucleotides agree with TRBD2. The CDR3 has 15 residues. Per the germline V gene, CDR1 is MNHEY and CDR2 is SMNVEV (reference sequence). Losses at the gene ends were 3 bases for V and 4 bases for J; bases not matched to a gene: 6. The CDR3 reads CASSLTSRGYNEQFF. The CDR3 nucleotides are TGTGCCAGCAGTTTGACTAGCCGGGGTTACAATGAGCAGTTCTTC.

The J gene is TRBJ1-1, the V gene TRBV10-3; tentative D call: TRBD1 (6 bases). CDR3 length: 12 residues. Trimming pared 9 bases from V and 0 bases from J, leaving 8 bases between. Germline CDR1 reads ENHRY; CDR2 reads SYGVKD. DNA of the CDR3: TGTGCCATTCAGGGGATGAACACTGAAGCTTTCTTT. It encodes CAIQGMNTEAFF.

This clone has just one count. V gene TRBV11-2 combines with J gene TRBJ1-1, with 8 bases fitting TRBD1. Trimming took 3 bases from V and 4 from J; bases not matched to a gene: 7. The CDR3 loop spans 15 amino acids. Germline-derived CDR1 and CDR2 are SGHAT and FQNNGV. CDR3 DNA sequence: TGTGCCAGCAGCTTCCGGACAGGGTGGTCCACTGAAGCTTTCTTT. It codes for CASSFRTGWSTEAFF.

J is TRBJ1-1 and V is TRBV14; the match to TRBD1 covers 7 bases. This CDR3 is built from 15 residues. CDR1 is SGHDN, CDR2 FVKESK, per germline. Trimming removed 1 base from V and 4 bases from J; junction bases left unmatched: 6. The CDR3 DNA reads TGTGCCAGCAGCCAAGGCTGGCCAGGGGGCACTGAAGCTTTCTTT. This gives the protein CASSQGWPGGTEAFF.

The chain couples TRBV28 to TRBJ2-3; tentatively, D is TRBD2 (6 bases). There are 14 residues in the CDR3. CDR1 and CDR2 from the germline V gene are MDHEN and SYDVKM. V lost 6 bases, J lost 3 bases, and 13 bases lay in between. The CDR3 loop is CASSDPLATDTQYF. The CDR3 DNA is TGTGCCAGCAGCGACCCGCTAGCGACAGATACGCAGTATTTT.

In its sample, this clone was seen a few times. This chain uses TRBV7-2 with TRBJ1-6; no firm D call. This CDR3 contains 14 residues. Deletions cut 0 bases from V and 6 bases from J, with 6 bases between. CDR1 and CDR2 from the germline V gene are SGHTA and FQGNSA. CDR3 sequence reads: CASSLAAGNSPLHF. The CDR3 DNA follows: TGTGCCAGCAGCTTAGCTGCGGGTAATTCACCCCTCCACTTT.

The CDR3 DNA sequence: TGCGCCAGCAGGGACGTGGGGCAGGGGCTTCTCTATGGCTACACCTTC. Translating gives CASRDVGQGLLYGYTF. The J gene is TRBJ1-2, the V gene TRBV10-2, with D maybe TRBD1 (6 bases). Germline values: CDR1 WSHSY, CDR2 SAAADI. V dropped 6 bases and J dropped 4 bases, with 21 bases sitting between them. The CDR3 spans 16 residues.

The chain uses TRBV2 and TRBJ2-3; D might be TRBD2 (5 bases). Trimming took off 5 bases at V and 14 bases at J, with 14 bases between the two ends. The CDR3 length is 11 residues. Germline assignment: CDR1 SNHLY and CDR2 FYNNEI. The CDR3, as DNA: TGTGCCAGCAGTCGGGGTACCACGTCGTATTTT. It codes for CASSRGTTSYF.

The genes are TRBV10-1 and TRBJ1-4; D is undetermined. The V gene lost 7 bases and the J gene lost 3 bases, with 27 bases spanning the gap. CDR1 and CDR2 from the germline V gene are WNHNN and SYGVQD (reference sequence). This CDR3 region has 19 residues. The CDR3 reads CASILRNQTTSIANEKLFF. As DNA, the CDR3 is TGCGCCAGCATCCTCCGTAACCAGACGACTTCTATAGCTAATGAAAAACTGTTTTTT.

The chain combines TRBV5-5 with TRBJ1-5, with 7 bases lining up with TRBD1. Trimming removed 3 bases from V and 2 bases from J; junction bases left unmatched: 2. This CDR3 region has 14 residues. Germline assignment: CDR1 SGHKS and CDR2 YYEKEE (reference sequence). This CDR3 reads CASSSQGGNQPQHF. The CDR3 region has the DNA TGTGCCAGCAGCTCCCAGGGGGGCAATCAGCCCCAGCATTTT. The whole variable domain, filled in from reference TRBV5-5 and TRBJ1-5, reads DAGVTQSPTHLIKTRGQQVTLRCSPISGHKSVSWYQQVLGQGPQFIFQYYEKEERGRGNFPDRFSARQFPNYSSELNVNALLLGDSALYLCASSSQGGNQPQHFGDGTRLSIL.

The rearrangement uses TRBV18 and TRBJ1-1, with 7 nucleotides matching TRBD1. The V segment lost 2 bases and the J segment 7 bases; nucleotides outside the gene matches: 10. The CDR3 is 15 residues long. CDR1 and CDR2 from the germline V gene are KGHSH and LQKENI. The CDR3 loop reads CASSPSLGQQIEAFF. The DNA for the CDR3 is TGTGCCAGCTCACCAAGTCTGGGACAGCAGATTGAAGCTTTCTTT.

The rearrangement uses TRBV24-1 and TRBJ2-5, with TRBD1 as a possible D gene (6 bases). Trimming shortened V by 4 bases and J by 2 bases, and 16 bases separated the two germline ends. CDR3 length: 16 amino acids. Germline assignment: CDR1 KGHDR and CDR2 SFDVKD. CDR3 protein: CATSDTNPGVQETQYF. CDR3 nucleotide sequence: TGTGCCACCAGTGACACCAACCCAGGGGTTCAAGAGACCCAGTACTTC.

The CDR3: CASSYSWPDYGYTF. CDR3 coding DNA: TGTGCCAGCAGTTACTCATGGCCCGACTATGGCTACACCTTC. This chain joins TRBV6-2 or TRBV6-3 and TRBJ1-2; D gene unclear. From germline, CDR1 is MNHEY and CDR2 SVGEGT. V was cut by 0 bases and J by 3 bases, with 8 bases left in between. This CDR3 region has 14 residues.

The chain uses TRBV4-1 and TRBJ2-7, with D maybe TRBD1 (6 bases). V was shortened by 2 bases and J by 7 bases, with 18 bases between the two germline ends. This CDR3 contains 15 residues. Germline V CDR1 and CDR2: MGHRA, YSYEKL. CDR3 sequence (DNA): TGCGCCAGCAGCCAACAAATTCAGGGGACGCGGGAGCAGTACTTC. Amino acids: CASSQQIQGTREQYF.

This sequence joins TRBV6-2 or TRBV6-3 and TRBJ1-5; 9 bases are shared with TRBD1. CDR3 length: 15 amino acids. Germline CDR1 and CDR2: MNHEY and SVGEGT. V was clipped by 5 bases and J by 1 base; unmatched bases: 3. In nucleotides, the CDR3 is TGTGCCAGCAGTGGGACAGGGAGAAGCAATCAGCCCCAGCATTTT. Residues: CASSGTGRSNQPQHF.

This clone was seen only once. V and J are TRBV7-3 and TRBJ1-1, with a weak D call TRBD1 (6 bases). Trimming removed 5 bases at V and 4 bases at J, with 17 bases between. Germline CDR1 is SGHTA and CDR2 is FQGTGA. The CDR3 runs to 15 residues. CDR3 amino acids: CASSPGYRVPTEAFF. The CDR3, as DNA: TGTGCCAGCAGCCCCGGCTACAGGGTTCCCACTGAAGCTTTCTTT. Full variable domain (remainder filled in from reference TRBV7-3 and TRBJ1-1): GAGVSQTPSNKVTEKGKYVELRCDPISGHTALYWYRQSLGQGPEFLIYFQGTGAADDSGLPNDRFFAVRPEGSVSTLKIQRTERGDSAVYLCASSPGYRVPTEAFFGQGTRLTVV.

This clone was counted a single time. The chain links TRBV6-6 to TRBJ1-3; TRBD1 is a possible D gene (6 bases). V dropped 6 bases and J dropped 4 bases, with 13 bases sitting between them. There are 14 residues in the CDR3. The germline CDR1 and CDR2 sequences are MNHNY and SVGAGI (reference sequence). The CDR3, as DNA: TGTGCCAGCAGGTCCAGGGGCTCCGGAAACACCATATATTTT. Amino acid sequence: CASRSRGSGNTIYF.

The rearrangement joins TRBV21-1 to TRBJ1-2; the table's D call, TRBD1, has no DNA check behind it. TRBV21-1 is a pseudogene segment. There are 15 residues in the CDR3. The CDR3 nucleotides are TGTGCCAGCAGCAAAACAGCCAGCCCTAACTATGGCTACACCTTC. Translated, it gives CASSKTASPNYGYTF.

This clone was counted between two and nine times. This chain links TRBV7-9 with TRBJ1-1; D is perhaps TRBD1 (5 bases). The CDR3 has 17 residues. The V gene's germline CDR1 is SEHNR and CDR2 FQNEAQ (reference sequence). The V end lost 3 bases, the J end lost 1 base, and 18 bases lay between the germline ends. CDR3 nucleotide sequence: TGTGCCAGCAGCTTGGGCAAGGGACTGCGATCGAACACTGAAGCTTTCTTT. This sequence encodes CASSLGKGLRSNTEAFF. Variable domain in full (rest from reference TRBV7-9 and TRBJ1-1): DTGVSQNPRHKITKRGQNVTFRCDPISEHNRLYWYRQTLGQGPEFLTYFQNEAQLEKSRLLSDRFSAERPKGSFSTLEIQRTEQGDSAMYLCASSLGKGLRSNTEAFFGQGTRLTVV.

This chain links TRBV1 with TRBJ2-7; the tabulated D call, TRBD2, remains unverified against the DNA. TRBV1 is a pseudogene. The CDR3 loop spans 17 amino acids. The CDR3 DNA is TGCACCAGCAGCCAAGAAAGTAGGCGGGGTCCAAGCTACGAGCAGTACTTC. It translates to CTSSQESRRGPSYEQYF.

The V gene is TRBV5-1, the J gene TRBJ2-1; D might be TRBD1 (5 bases). V was pared by 4 bases and J by 7 bases, with 15 bases between. From germline, CDR1 is SGHRS and CDR2 YFSETQ. CDR3 length equals 14 residues. Here the CDR3 reads CASSPRVVRNEQFF. In DNA, the CDR3 is TGCGCCAGCAGCCCCAGGGTTGTGAGGAATGAGCAGTTCTTC.

The rearrangement links TRBV2 to TRBJ1-2; no definite D call. Germline values: CDR1 SNHLY, CDR2 FYNNEI. CDR3 length equals 14 residues. V gave up 3 bases and J gave up 1 base, with 9 bases separating them. Here the CDR3 DNA reads TGTGCCAGCAGTGAGGGCAGGCGTAACTATGGCTACACCTTC. Its protein product is CASSEGRRNYGYTF. Full variable domain (missing parts from reference TRBV2 and TRBJ1-2): EPEVTQTPSHQVTQMGQEVILRCVPISNHLYFYWYRQILGQKVEFLVSFYNNEISEKSEIFDDQFSVERPDGSNFTLKIRSTKLEDSAMYFCASSEGRRNYGYTFGSGTRLTVV.

J is TRBJ2-3 and V is TRBV6-5; the match to TRBD2 covers 8 bases. The germline CDR1 and CDR2 sequences are MNHEY and SVGAGI. V shed 7 bases, J shed 5 bases, and the junction held 11 bases outside the gene matches. CDR3 length: 15 amino acids. CDR3 bases: TGTGCCAGCACTTTGGGGCGGGGGGTAATAGATACGCAGTATTTT. Its protein product is CASTLGRGVIDTQYF.

The chain links TRBV3-1 (or the pseudogene TRBV3-2) to TRBJ2-7, with a possible D match to TRBD2 (5 bases). V was clipped by 4 bases and J by 0 bases, with 13 bases between them. This CDR3 is 15 amino acids long. The V gene's germline CDR1 is LGHDT and CDR2 YNNKEL (reference sequence). The CDR3 nucleotides are TGTGCCAGCAGCCCCCTGTGGGCGGGCTCCTACGAGCAGTACTTC. It translates to CASSPLWAGSYEQYF.

J is TRBJ2-3 and V is TRBV19, with 9 bases identical to TRBD1. This CDR3 comprises 17 residues. Germline V gives CDR1 LNHDA, CDR2 SQIVND (reference sequence). V dropped 0 bases and J dropped 4; count of bases not matched to a gene: 8. CDR3 region: CASSIEGTGPLSDTQYF. CDR3 nucleotides: TGTGCCAGTAGTATAGAGGGGACAGGGCCCCTCTCAGATACGCAGTATTTT.

The chain recombines TRBV6-2 or TRBV6-3 with TRBJ1-5, with 7 bases identical to TRBD1. The V segment lost 6 bases and the J segment 0 bases; nucleotides outside the gene matches: 5. CDR1 and CDR2 from the germline V gene are MNHEY and SVGEGT. CDR3 length equals 15 residues. The DNA of the CDR3 is TGTGCCAGCAGCTCGACAGGGCTTAGCAATCAGCCCCAGCATTTT. Protein sequence: CASSSTGLSNQPQHF.

This sequence joins TRBV6-5 and TRBJ1-6; 7 bases line up with TRBD1. After removal of 3 bases from V and 5 bases from J, the junction contained 1 base not matched to a gene. The germline V gene has CDR1 MNHEY and CDR2 SVGAGI. The CDR3 spans 14 residues. This CDR3 is CASSYGTDNSPLHF. CDR3 bases: TGTGCCAGCAGTTATGGGACAGATAATTCACCCCTCCACTTT.

The chain is built from TRBV11-2 and TRBJ1-1, with TRBD1 as a possible D gene (5 bases). V shed 7 bases and J shed 0 bases, with 9 bases lying between them. The germline gives CDR1 SGHAT, CDR2 FQNNGV. The CDR3 runs to 13 residues. The chain's CDR3 is CASTIGVNTEAFF. In nucleotides, the CDR3 is TGTGCCAGCACTATAGGGGTGAACACTGAAGCTTTCTTT.

The chain carries TRBV4-3 and TRBJ2-1; weak D call: TRBD1 (6 bases). The CDR3 runs to 15 residues. Germline V gene lookup returns CDR1 LGHNA and CDR2 YSLEER. Between the trimmed V and J ends, which lost 4 bases and 9 bases, there was a span of 19 bases. CDR3 residues: CASSPSRGWGLEQFF. CDR3 bases: TGCGCCAGCAGCCCCAGTAGGGGGTGGGGCCTTGAGCAGTTCTTC.

This clone is a singleton in its sample. This chain links TRBV28 with TRBJ2-1; D gene uncertain. CDR1 is MDHEN and CDR2 is SYDVKM in the germline V gene. The CDR3 is 15 amino acids. V lost 6 bases, J lost 3 bases, and 15 bases lay in between. The CDR3 sequence: CASSPLNGVYNEQFF. CDR3 DNA sequence: TGTGCCAGCAGCCCTCTAAATGGAGTCTACAATGAGCAGTTCTTC.

The CDR3 region has the DNA TGCGCCAGCAGCCATTACGCGGACAGGCGAAGTGGTGAGACCCAGTACTTC. It specifies CASSHYADRRSGETQYF. The chain uses TRBV4-1 and TRBJ2-5, with TRBD1 identical over 7 bases. CDR1 and CDR2 (germline): MGHRA, YSYEKL. The V gene end was trimmed by 3 bases and the J gene end by 5 bases; junction bases not matched to a gene: 15. There are 17 residues in the CDR3.

The chain links TRBV29-1 to TRBJ2-1, with D unclear. V lost 5 bases, J lost 0 bases, and 14 bases lay in between. Germline assignment: CDR1 SQVTM and CDR2 ANQGSEA. The CDR3 covers 15 residues. The CDR3 reads CSVKTATSSYNEQFF. CDR3 DNA sequence: TGCAGCGTTAAAACCGCAACGAGCTCCTACAATGAGCAGTTCTTC.